These 22 T cell receptor beta chains share one sample of origin, sequenced in a study of blood T cell repertoires in COVID-19. This table comes from immunoSEQ multiplex PCR, and its TCRdb copy is limited to in-frame clones, with some not included. The sample records approximately 100,000 clones, 70% to 90% being singletons. The sequenced sample was peripheral blood. The receptor source for this set is a woman between 55 and 75 years old with acute or convalescent COVID-19.

The genes are TRBV5-1 and TRBJ2-7; 10 nucleotides agree with TRBD2. With 1 base clipped from V and 7 bases from J, the junction kept 11 bases outside the gene matches. This CDR3 spans 16 amino acids. Germline V lookup: CDR1 SGHRS, CDR2 YFSETQ. The CDR3 protein is CASSLPSVAGGGEQYF. DNA for the CDR3: TGCGCCAGCAGCTTGCCGTCGGTAGCGGGAGGAGGGGAGCAGTACTTC.

The CDR3 sequence is CSASIRSNYGYTF. CDR3 DNA sequence: TGCAGTGCTAGTATCAGGTCTAACTATGGCTACACCTTC. The chain uses TRBV20-1 and TRBJ1-2, with D unresolved. The CDR3 has 13 residues. Trimming took 3 bases from V and 0 from J, leaving 8 bases between them. In germline, CDR1 is DFQATT, CDR2 SNEGSKA (reference sequence).

In its sample, this clone was seen a few times. The chain joins TRBV10-3 to TRBJ2-1; 8 bases are a match to TRBD1. The CDR3 has 14 amino acids. With V trimmed by 8 bases and J by 0 bases, 3 bases remained unmatched. The germline gives CDR1 ENHRY, CDR2 SYGVKD. In nucleotides, the CDR3 is TGTGCCATCTGGACAGGGATCTCCTACAATGAGCAGTTCTTC. It codes for CAIWTGISYNEQFF.

CDR3 protein: CASRVAVRAPFF. The CDR3 bases are TGTGCCAGCAGAGTAGCGGTCCGGGCCCCGTTCTTC. The chain joins TRBV12-3 or TRBV12-4 to TRBJ2-1, with D possibly being TRBD2 (6 bases). The V end lost 6 bases, the J end lost 15 bases, and 18 bases lay between the germline ends. The CDR3 consists of 12 residues.

The genes are TRBV28 and TRBJ1-2, with D possibly TRBD1 on 6 matching bases. CDR1 MDHEN and CDR2 SYDVKM come from the germline V gene. Trimming removed 2 bases at V and 5 bases at J, with 21 bases between. The CDR3 spans 17 residues. The CDR3 DNA reads TGTGCCAGCAGTTTACCGGGGGGCGCCGGAAATCGATATGGCTACACCTTC. Protein: CASSLPGGAGNRYGYTF.

This clone is a singleton in its sample. The V gene is TRBV5-6, the J gene TRBJ1-1; TRBD1 agrees at 7 bases. CDR3 size: 13 residues. Germline V lookup: CDR1 SGHDT, CDR2 YYEEEE. V lost 4 bases and J lost 5; bases outside the gene matches: 5. In DNA, the CDR3 is TGTGCCAGCAGCATCGGGACAGCGACTGAAGCTTTCTTT. Translating gives CASSIGTATEAFF. The full variable domain, rest sourced from reference TRBV5-6 and TRBJ1-1, is DAGVTQSPTHLIKTRGQQVTLRCSPKSGHDTVSWYQQALGQGPQFIFQYYEEEERQRGNFPDRFSGHQFPNYSSELNVNALLLGDSALYLCASSIGTATEAFFGQGTRLTVV.

The rearrangement joins TRBV11-2 to TRBJ2-7; weak D call: TRBD2 (6 bases). This CDR3 comprises 16 residues. Germline V lookup: CDR1 SGHAT, CDR2 FQNNGV. Trimming took 1 base from V and 0 from J, leaving 13 bases between them. This CDR3 reads CASSLGLAQSSYEQYV. CDR3 DNA sequence: TGTGCCAGCAGCTTAGGGCTAGCGCAGAGCTCCTACGAGCAGTACGTC.

The chain has TRBV27 and TRBJ2-1; a possible D gene is TRBD2 (7 bases). This CDR3 is built from 17 residues. Trimming shortened V by 3 bases and J by 6 bases, and 21 bases separated the two germline ends. The germline CDR1 and CDR2 sequences are MNHEY and SMNVEV (reference sequence). CDR3 coding DNA: TGTGCCAGCAGTTTCCCCCTGGGGGCGGGAGCGATCAATGAGCAGTTCTTC. This encodes CASSFPLGAGAINEQFF.

The rearrangement links TRBV5-1 to TRBJ2-1; 7 bases agree with TRBD1. The V segment lost 4 bases and the J segment 0 bases; nucleotides outside the gene matches: 7. The CDR3 covers 16 residues. Germline V lookup: CDR1 SGHRS, CDR2 YFSETQ. CDR3 residues: CASSSNRGSSYNEQFF. DNA of the CDR3: TGCGCCAGCAGCAGCAACAGGGGAAGCTCCTACAATGAGCAGTTCTTC. Full variable domain (rest looked up from reference TRBV5-1 and TRBJ2-1): KAGVTQTPRYLIKTRGQQVTLSCSPISGHRSVSWYQQTPGQGLQFLFEYFSETQRNKGNFPGRFSGRQFSNSRSEMNVSTLELGDSALYLCASSSNRGSSYNEQFFGPGTRLTVL.

The J gene is TRBJ2-3, the V gene TRBV6-8; 7 bases line up with TRBD2. This CDR3 is built from 17 residues. V lost 1 base and J lost 1; bases outside the gene matches: 8. CDR1 is MNHGY and CDR2 is SAAAGT in the germline V gene. The CDR3 loop is CASSYCGSEDGTDTQYF. In DNA, the CDR3 is TGTGCCAGCAGTTACTGCGGGAGTGAGGATGGCACAGATACGCAGTATTTT.

This chain links TRBV3-1 (or the pseudogene TRBV3-2) with TRBJ2-1, with 10 bases lining up with TRBD2. The J segment lost 8 bases and the V segment lost 2 bases, leaving 6 bases of the junction unmatched. The V gene's germline CDR1 is LGHDT and CDR2 YNNKEL (reference sequence). The CDR3 runs 15 residues. CDR3 DNA: TGTGCCAGCAGCCAACGTCTAGCGGGAGAACATGAGCAGTTCTTC. Residues: CASSQRLAGEHEQFF.

CDR3 bases: TGTGCCAGCAGGCAGATCGGAAACACCATATATTTT. Protein: CASRQIGNTIYF. The gene calls are TRBV6-5 and TRBJ1-3; D ambiguous. Per the germline V gene, CDR1 is MNHEY and CDR2 is SVGAGI. Trimming stripped 6 bases from V and 4 bases from J, with 7 bases between. The CDR3 contains 12 residues.

This clone has a handful of counts. The J gene is TRBJ2-3, the V gene TRBV28, with D tentatively TRBD2 (7 bases). The V and J ends lost 8 bases and 1 base respectively, with 10 bases between them. The CDR3 contains 13 residues. Germline CDR1 and CDR2: MDHEN and SYDVKM. The CDR3 region has the DNA TGTGCCAGCGAGGGGGGGGGCACAGATACGCAGTATTTT. Translated: CASEGGGTDTQYF.

The genes are TRBV19 and TRBJ2-3; D is perhaps TRBD2 (6 bases). Germline CDR1 LNHDA, CDR2 SQIVND (reference sequence). Trimming took 0 bases from V and 3 from J, leaving 13 bases between them. The CDR3 is 16 residues long. This CDR3 reads CASSIDRVGGTDTQYF. CDR3 DNA: TGTGCCAGTAGTATAGATCGGGTTGGGGGGACAGATACGCAGTATTTT.

This clone was recorded a few times. This rearrangement joins TRBV15 to TRBJ2-3, with a possible D match to TRBD2 (6 bases). This CDR3 region has 14 residues. From germline, CDR1 is LNHNV and CDR2 YYDKDF (reference sequence). Deletions cut 0 bases from V and 6 bases from J, with 10 bases between. The CDR3 DNA sequence: TGTGCCACCAGCAGAGAGCGGGAACGGGATACGCAGTATTTT. This gives the protein CATSRERERDTQYF.

The chain has TRBV9 and TRBJ1-6, with D unresolved. CDR1 is SGDLS and CDR2 is YYNGEE in the germline V gene. The CDR3 contains 16 residues. Trimming removed 0 bases from V and 1 base from J, with 8 bases in between. CDR3 sequence (DNA): TGTGCCAGCAGCGTAGGCGGAGATTCCTATAATTCACCCCTCCACTTT. It yields the protein CASSVGGDSYNSPLHF.

The rearrangement uses TRBV27 and TRBJ2-1; possibly TRBD2 for D (5 bases). V was clipped by 0 bases and J by 0 bases, with 9 bases between them. Germline values: CDR1 MNHEY, CDR2 SMNVEV (reference sequence). The CDR3 totals 16 residues. CDR3 protein: CASSLSRGVSYNEQFF. The CDR3 DNA reads TGTGCCAGCAGTTTATCACGGGGAGTCTCCTACAATGAGCAGTTCTTC.

The chain recombines TRBV18 with TRBJ1-4; possible D gene TRBD1, 6 bases. The CDR3 loop spans 14 amino acids. Trimming removed 2 bases from V and 6 bases from J, with 10 bases in between. CDR1 and CDR2 from the germline V gene are KGHSH and LQKENI. The CDR3: CASSPTGRDEKLFF. In DNA form, the CDR3 reads TGTGCCAGCTCACCAACAGGGAGGGATGAAAAACTGTTTTTT.

This sequence joins TRBV20-1 and TRBJ1-2; D unclear. CDR3 length: 11 residues. Between the trimmed V and J ends, which lost 5 bases and 4 bases, there was a span of 8 bases. Germline CDR1 is DFQATT and CDR2 is SNEGSKA (reference sequence). The CDR3 DNA sequence: TGCAGTGCTTTTGGAGGCTATGGCTACACCTTC. This encodes CSAFGGYGYTF.

The rearrangement uses TRBV5-4 and TRBJ1-5, with D possibly matching TRBD1 (5 bases). The CDR3 extends over 14 amino acids. Trimming took off 4 bases at V and 3 bases at J, with 11 bases between the two ends. Germline assignment: CDR1 SGHNT and CDR2 YYREEE (reference sequence). CDR3 nucleotides: TGTGCCAGCAGCAGGGGCGGGGACAATCAGCCCCAGCATTTT. This sequence encodes CASSRGGDNQPQHF.

Of note for this clone: The sample has other DNA sequences that encode this CDR3 too. The chain has TRBV5-4 and TRBJ2-2; D may be TRBD2 (6 bases). Germline V lookup: CDR1 SGHNT, CDR2 YYREEE (reference sequence). The CDR3 contains 13 residues. Trimming left V 4 bases short and J 4 bases short, with 8 bases between. In DNA form, the CDR3 reads TGTGCCAGCAGCAGGGACTCCACCGGGGAGCTGTTTTTT. Translating it yields CASSRDSTGELFF.

J is TRBJ2-1 and V is TRBV24-1; 13 nucleotides align to TRBD2. Looked up from germline, CDR1 is KGHDR and CDR2 is SFDVKD. CDR3 length: 17 residues. The V segment lost 1 base and the J segment 9 bases; nucleotides outside the gene matches: 8. The CDR3 DNA reads TGTGCCACCAGTGATTTTAAACTAGCGGGAGGGCCTTTTGAGCAGTTCTTC. Residues: CATSDFKLAGGPFEQFF.